A single T cell receptor beta chain is shown here with its context. Antigen: not known. The same CDR3 can be traced to other DNA sequences in this sample. This entry is derived from a study of cytomegalovirus exposure and HLA in healthy donors. General study points: Listed as cytomegalovirus-associated were 150 to 200 TCR beta chains. CMV antigen specificity of a few CMV-associated chains was confirmed in vitro.

The germline V gene has CDR1 SGDLS and CDR2 YYNGEE. The CDR3 totals 14 residues. Trimming removed 3 bases at V and 1 base at J, with 7 bases between. The protocol was immunoSEQ multiplex PCR, while the TCRdb copy is restricted to in-frame clones and leaves out a portion. The sample records over 120,000 clones, about 87% being singletons. The specimen sequenced was PBMCs. The V and J genes are TRBV9 and TRBJ2-2; possible D gene TRBD1, 5 bases. This clonotype originated in a woman in her 30s in good health and CMV-seropositive. The CDR3 DNA follows: TGTGCCAGCAGCGCGACAGTGAACACCGGGGAGCTGTTTTTT. Amino acid sequence: CASSATVNTGELFF. The variable domain in full, completed from reference TRBV9 and TRBJ2-2, reads DSGVTQTPKHLITATGQRVTLRCSPRSGDLSVYWYQQSLDQGLQFLIQYYNGEERAKGNILERFSAQQFPDLHSELNLSSLELGDSALYFCASSATVNTGELFFGEGSRLTVL.